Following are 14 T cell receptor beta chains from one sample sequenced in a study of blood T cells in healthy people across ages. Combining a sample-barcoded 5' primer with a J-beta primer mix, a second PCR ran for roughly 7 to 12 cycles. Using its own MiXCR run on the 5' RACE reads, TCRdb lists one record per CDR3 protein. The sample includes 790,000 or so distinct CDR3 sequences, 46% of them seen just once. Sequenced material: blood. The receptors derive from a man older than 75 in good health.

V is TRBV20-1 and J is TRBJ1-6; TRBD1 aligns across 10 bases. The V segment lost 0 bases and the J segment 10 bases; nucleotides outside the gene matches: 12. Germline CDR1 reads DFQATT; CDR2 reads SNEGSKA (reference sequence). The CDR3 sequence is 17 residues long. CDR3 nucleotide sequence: TGCAGTGCTAGAGATCTGGGGGCCGGGACAGGGGTGTCACCCCTCCACTTT. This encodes CSARDLGAGTGVSPLHF.

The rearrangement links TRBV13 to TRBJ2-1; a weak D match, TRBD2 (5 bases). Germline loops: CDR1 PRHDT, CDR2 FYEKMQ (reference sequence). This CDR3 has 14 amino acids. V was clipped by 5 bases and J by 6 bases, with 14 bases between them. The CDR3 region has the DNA TGTGCCAGCAGCAAAAGCGGACCCGGCAATGAGCAGTTCTTC. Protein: CASSKSGPGNEQFF.

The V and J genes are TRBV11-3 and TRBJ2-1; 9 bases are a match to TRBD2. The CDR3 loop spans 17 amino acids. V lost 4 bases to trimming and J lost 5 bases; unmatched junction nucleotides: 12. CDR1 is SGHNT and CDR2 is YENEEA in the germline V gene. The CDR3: CASSSLLAGAGDNEQFF. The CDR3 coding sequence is TGTGCCAGCAGCTCATTATTAGCGGGAGCGGGGGACAATGAGCAGTTCTTC.

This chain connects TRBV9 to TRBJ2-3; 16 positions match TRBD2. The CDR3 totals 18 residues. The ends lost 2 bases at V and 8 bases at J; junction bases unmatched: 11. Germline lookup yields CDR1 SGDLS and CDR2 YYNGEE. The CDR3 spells CASSVAGLAGGPGGTQYF. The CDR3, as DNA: TGTGCCAGCAGCGTCGCGGGACTAGCGGGAGGGCCGGGAGGTACGCAGTATTTT.

The CDR3 spells CASSTSRDRTIYEQYF. Here the CDR3 DNA reads TGTGCCAGCAGCACGTCCCGGGACAGGACGATCTACGAGCAGTACTTC. V is TRBV6-6 and J is TRBJ2-7, with 8 bases fitting TRBD1. Germline CDR1 reads MNHNY; CDR2 reads SVGAGI (reference sequence). V lost 6 bases, J lost 3 bases, and 13 bases stayed unmatched. This CDR3 spans 16 amino acids.

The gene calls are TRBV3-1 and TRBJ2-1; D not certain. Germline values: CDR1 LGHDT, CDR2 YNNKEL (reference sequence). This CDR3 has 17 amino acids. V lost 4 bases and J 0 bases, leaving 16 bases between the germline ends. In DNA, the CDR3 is TGTGCCAGCAGCCCCGAGGTCACGTACAGCTCCTACAATGAGCAGTTCTTC. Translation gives CASSPEVTYSSYNEQFF.

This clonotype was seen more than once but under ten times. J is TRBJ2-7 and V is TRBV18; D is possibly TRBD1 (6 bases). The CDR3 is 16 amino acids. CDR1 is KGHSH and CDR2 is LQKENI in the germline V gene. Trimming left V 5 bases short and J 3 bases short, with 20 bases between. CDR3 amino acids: CASSKGQTGSGYEQYF. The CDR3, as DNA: TGTGCCAGCTCAAAAGGACAGACGGGAAGTGGCTACGAGCAGTACTTC.

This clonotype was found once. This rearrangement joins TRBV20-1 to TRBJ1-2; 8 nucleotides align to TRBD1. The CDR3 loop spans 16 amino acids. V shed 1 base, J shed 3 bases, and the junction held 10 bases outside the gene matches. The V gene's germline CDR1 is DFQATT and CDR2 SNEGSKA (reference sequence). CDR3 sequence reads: CSARVLSGQGYYGYTF. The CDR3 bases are TGCAGTGCTAGAGTTCTTTCTGGACAGGGTTACTATGGCTACACCTTC.

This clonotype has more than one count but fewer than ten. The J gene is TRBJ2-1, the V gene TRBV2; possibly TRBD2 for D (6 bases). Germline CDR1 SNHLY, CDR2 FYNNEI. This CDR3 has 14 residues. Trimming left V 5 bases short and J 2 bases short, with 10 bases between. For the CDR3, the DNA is TGTGCCAGCAGTAGCGGGCTCACCTACAATGAGCAGTTCTTC. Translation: CASSSGLTYNEQFF.

For the CDR3, the DNA is TGTGCCAGCAGCCAAGGAGCGGGGGGGGCAGATACGCAGTATTTT. Translation gives CASSQGAGGADTQYF. The rearrangement links TRBV4-2 to TRBJ2-3; 10 positions agree with TRBD2. In germline, CDR1 is LGHNA, CDR2 YNFKEQ. The CDR3 extends over 15 amino acids. V lost 1 base and J lost 4; bases outside the gene matches: 2.

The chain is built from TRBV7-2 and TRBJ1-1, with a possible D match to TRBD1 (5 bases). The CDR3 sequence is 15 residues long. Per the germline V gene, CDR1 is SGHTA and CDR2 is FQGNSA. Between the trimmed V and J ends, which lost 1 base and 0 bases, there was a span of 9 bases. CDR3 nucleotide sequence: TGTGCCAGCAGCTTAGGGTTAGGGGTGAACACTGAAGCTTTCTTT. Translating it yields CASSLGLGVNTEAFF.

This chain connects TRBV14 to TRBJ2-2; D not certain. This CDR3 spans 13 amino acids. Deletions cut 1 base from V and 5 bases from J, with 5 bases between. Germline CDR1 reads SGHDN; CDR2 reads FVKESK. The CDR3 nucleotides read TGTGCCAGCAGCCAAGTAATTACCGGGGAGCTGTTTTTT. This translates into CASSQVITGELFF.

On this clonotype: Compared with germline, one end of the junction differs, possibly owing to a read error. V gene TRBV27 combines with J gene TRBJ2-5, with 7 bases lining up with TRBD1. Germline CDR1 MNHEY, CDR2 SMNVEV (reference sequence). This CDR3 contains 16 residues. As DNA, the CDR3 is TGCGCCAGCAGTTTAGCTGTACGGACAGGACAAGAGACCCAGTACTTC. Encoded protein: CASSLAVRTGQETQYF.

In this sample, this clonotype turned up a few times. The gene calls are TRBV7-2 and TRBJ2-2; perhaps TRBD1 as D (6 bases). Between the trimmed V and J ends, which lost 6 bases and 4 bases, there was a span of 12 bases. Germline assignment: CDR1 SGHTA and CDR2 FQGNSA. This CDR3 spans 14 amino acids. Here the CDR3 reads CASRNRVVTGELFF. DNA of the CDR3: TGTGCCAGCAGGAACAGGGTAGTCACCGGGGAGCTGTTTTTT.